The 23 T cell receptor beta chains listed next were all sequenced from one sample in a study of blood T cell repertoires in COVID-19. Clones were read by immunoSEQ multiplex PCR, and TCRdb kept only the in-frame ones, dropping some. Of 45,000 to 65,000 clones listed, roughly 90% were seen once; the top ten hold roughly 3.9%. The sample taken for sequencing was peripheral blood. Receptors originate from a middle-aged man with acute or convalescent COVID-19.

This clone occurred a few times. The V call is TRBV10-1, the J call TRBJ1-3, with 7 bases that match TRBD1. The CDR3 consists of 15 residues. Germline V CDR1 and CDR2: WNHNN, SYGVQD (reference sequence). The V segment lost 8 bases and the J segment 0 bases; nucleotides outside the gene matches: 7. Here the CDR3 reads CASARDSNSGNTIYF. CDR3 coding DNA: TGCGCCAGCGCCAGGGACAGCAACTCTGGAAACACCATATATTTT.

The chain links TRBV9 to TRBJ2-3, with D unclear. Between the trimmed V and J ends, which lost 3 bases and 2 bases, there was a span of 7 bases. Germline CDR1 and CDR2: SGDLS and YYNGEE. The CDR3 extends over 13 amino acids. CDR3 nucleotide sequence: TGTGCCAGCAGCGCCCAGGTCACAGATACGCAGTATTTT. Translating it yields CASSAQVTDTQYF.

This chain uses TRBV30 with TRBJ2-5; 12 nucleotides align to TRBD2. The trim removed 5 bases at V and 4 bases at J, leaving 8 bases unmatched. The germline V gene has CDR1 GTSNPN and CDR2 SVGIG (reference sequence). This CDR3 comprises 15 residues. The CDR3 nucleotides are TGTGCCTGGGAGTCTAGCGGGAGGGCCGGAGAGACCCAGTACTTC. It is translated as CAWESSGRAGETQYF.

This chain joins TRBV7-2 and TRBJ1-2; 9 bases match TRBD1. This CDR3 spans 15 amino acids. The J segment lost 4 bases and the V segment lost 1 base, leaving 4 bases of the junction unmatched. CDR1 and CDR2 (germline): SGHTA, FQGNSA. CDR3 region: CASSLEQGAVYGYTF. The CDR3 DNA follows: TGTGCCAGCAGCTTAGAACAGGGGGCTGTCTATGGCTACACCTTC.

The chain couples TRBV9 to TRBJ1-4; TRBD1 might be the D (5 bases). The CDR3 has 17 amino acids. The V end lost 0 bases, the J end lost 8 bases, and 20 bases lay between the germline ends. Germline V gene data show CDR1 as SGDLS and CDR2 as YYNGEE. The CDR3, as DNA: TGTGCCAGCAGCGTAGGACGAGTGGGCCAGGGAGGGGAAAAACTGTTTTTT. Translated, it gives CASSVGRVGQGGEKLFF.

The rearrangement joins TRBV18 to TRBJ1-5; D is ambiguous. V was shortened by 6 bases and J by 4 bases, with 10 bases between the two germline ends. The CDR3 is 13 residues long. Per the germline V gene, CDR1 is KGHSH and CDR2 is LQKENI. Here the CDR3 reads CASSEGVNQPQHF. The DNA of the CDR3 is TGTGCCAGCTCGGAGGGAGTTAATCAGCCCCAGCATTTT.

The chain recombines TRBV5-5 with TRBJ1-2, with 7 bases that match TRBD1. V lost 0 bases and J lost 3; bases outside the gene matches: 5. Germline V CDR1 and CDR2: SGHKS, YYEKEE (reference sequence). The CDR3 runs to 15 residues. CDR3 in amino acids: CASSLVPQGDYGYTF. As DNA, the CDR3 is TGTGCCAGCAGCTTGGTGCCTCAGGGGGACTATGGCTACACCTTC.

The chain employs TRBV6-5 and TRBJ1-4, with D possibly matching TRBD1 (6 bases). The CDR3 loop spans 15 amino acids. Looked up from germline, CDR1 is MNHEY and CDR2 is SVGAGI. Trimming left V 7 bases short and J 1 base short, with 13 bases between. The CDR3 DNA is TGTGCCAGCATGGGGGCCTCTTTAACTAATGAAAAACTGTTTTTT. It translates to CASMGASLTNEKLFF.

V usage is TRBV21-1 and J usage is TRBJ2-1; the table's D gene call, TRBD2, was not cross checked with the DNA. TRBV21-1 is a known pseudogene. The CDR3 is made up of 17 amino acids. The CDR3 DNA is TGTGCCAGCAGCAAATCCCCTCAAGCGGGAGACGGCAATGAGCAGTTCTTC. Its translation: CASSKSPQAGDGNEQFF.

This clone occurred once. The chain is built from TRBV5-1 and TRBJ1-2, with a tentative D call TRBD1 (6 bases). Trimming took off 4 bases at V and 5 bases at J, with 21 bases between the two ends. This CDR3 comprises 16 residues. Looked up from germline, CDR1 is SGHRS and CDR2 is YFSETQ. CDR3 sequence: CASSPSALTGEYGYTF. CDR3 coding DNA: TGCGCCAGCAGCCCATCAGCCCTGACAGGTGAATATGGCTACACCTTC. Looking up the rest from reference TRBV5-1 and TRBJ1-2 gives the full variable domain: KAGVTQTPRYLIKTRGQQVTLSCSPISGHRSVSWYQQTPGQGLQFLFEYFSETQRNKGNFPGRFSGRQFSNSRSEMNVSTLELGDSALYLCASSPSALTGEYGYTFGSGTRLTVV.

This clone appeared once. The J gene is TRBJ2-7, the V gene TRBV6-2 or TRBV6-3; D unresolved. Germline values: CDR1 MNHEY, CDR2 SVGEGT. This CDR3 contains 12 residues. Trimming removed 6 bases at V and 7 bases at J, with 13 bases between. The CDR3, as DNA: TGTGCCAGCAGCTTATCAACCCGGGAGCAGTACTTC. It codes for CASSLSTREQYF.

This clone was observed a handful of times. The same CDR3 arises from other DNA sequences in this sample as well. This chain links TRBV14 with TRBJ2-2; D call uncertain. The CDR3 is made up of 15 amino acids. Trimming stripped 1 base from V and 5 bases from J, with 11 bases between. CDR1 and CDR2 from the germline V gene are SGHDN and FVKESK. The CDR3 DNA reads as TGTGCCAGCAGCCAAGCGCCCCGGGTTACCGGGGAGCTGTTTTTT. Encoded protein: CASSQAPRVTGELFF.

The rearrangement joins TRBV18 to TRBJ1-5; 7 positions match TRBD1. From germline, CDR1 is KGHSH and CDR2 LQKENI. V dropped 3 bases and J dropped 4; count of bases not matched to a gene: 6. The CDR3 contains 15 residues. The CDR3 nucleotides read TGTGCCAGCTCACCCCCCGGGACAGAAAATCAGCCCCAGCATTTT. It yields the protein CASSPPGTENQPQHF.

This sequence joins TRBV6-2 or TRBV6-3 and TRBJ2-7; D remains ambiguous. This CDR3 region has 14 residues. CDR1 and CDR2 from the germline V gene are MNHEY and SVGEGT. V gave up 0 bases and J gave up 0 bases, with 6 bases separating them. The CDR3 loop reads CASSYSSSSYEQYF. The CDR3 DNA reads TGTGCCAGCAGTTACTCCTCGAGCTCCTACGAGCAGTACTTC.

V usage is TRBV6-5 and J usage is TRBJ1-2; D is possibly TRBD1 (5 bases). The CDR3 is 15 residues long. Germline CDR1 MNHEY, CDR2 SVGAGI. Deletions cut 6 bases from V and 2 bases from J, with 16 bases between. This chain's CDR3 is CASSRSPQGNYGYTF. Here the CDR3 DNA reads TGTGCCAGCAGCCGATCCCCTCAGGGCAACTATGGCTACACCTTC.

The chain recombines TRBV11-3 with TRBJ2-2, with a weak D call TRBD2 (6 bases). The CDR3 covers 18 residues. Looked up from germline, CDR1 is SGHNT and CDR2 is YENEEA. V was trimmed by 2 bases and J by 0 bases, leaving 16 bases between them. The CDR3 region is CASSLRGSGSANTGELFF. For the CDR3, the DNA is TGTGCCAGCAGCTTACGGGGTAGCGGCTCCGCGAACACCGGGGAGCTGTTTTTT.

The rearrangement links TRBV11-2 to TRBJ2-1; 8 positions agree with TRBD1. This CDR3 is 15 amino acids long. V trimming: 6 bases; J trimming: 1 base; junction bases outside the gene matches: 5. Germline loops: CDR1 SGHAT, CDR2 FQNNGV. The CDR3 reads CASRQDRASYNEQFF. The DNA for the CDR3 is TGTGCCAGCAGACAGGACAGGGCGTCCTACAATGAGCAGTTCTTC.

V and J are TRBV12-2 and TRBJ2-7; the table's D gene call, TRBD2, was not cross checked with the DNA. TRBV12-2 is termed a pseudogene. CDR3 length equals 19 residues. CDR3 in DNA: TGTGCAAGTCGCTTATTGGACCCTGAGATTCGGGAGGTCACCTACGAGCAGTACTTC. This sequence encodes CASRLLDPEIREVTYEQYF.

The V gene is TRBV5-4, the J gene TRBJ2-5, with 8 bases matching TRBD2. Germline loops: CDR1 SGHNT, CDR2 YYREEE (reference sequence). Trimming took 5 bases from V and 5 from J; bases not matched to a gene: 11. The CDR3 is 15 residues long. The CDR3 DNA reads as TGTGCCAGCAGTTCGGTCGCGGGAGGTGGGGAGACCCAGTACTTC. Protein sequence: CASSSVAGGGETQYF.

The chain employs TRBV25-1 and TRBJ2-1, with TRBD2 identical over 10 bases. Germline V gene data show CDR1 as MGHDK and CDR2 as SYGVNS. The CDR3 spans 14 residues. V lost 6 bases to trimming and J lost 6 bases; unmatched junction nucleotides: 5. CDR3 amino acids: CASSASGSINEQFF. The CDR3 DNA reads TGTGCCAGCAGCGCTAGCGGGAGCATCAATGAGCAGTTCTTC.

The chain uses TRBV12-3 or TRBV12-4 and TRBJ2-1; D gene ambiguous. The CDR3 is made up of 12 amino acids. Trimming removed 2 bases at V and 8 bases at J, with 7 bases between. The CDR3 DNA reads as TGTGCCAGCAGTTTAAGCTTAGATGAGCAGTTCTTC. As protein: CASSLSLDEQFF.

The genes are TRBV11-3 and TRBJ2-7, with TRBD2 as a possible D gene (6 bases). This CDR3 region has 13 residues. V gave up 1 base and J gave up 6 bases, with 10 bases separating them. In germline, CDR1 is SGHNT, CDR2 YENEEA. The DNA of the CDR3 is TGTGCCAGCAGCTTAGCGGGAGATGGCGAGCAGTACTTC. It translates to CASSLAGDGEQYF.

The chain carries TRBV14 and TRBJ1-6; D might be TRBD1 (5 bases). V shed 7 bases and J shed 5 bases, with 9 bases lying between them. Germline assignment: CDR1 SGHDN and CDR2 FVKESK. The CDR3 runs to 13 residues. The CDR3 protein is CASTRQHNSPLHF. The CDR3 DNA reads TGTGCCAGCACTCGACAGCATAATTCACCCCTCCACTTT.